This T cell receptor beta chain was observed in a study of blood T cell repertoires in COVID-19. Study-wide context: Collection of acute and convalescent COVID-19 samples took place in the United States, Italy and Spain. Sources were T cells, B-cell-depleted T cells, or PBMCs; the material itself was cDNA or gDNA.

This CDR3 has 15 amino acids. Per germline, CDR1 MDHEN and CDR2 SYDVKM. Trimming took off 5 bases at V and 3 bases at J, with 17 bases between the two ends. Sequencing was performed with immunoSEQ multiplex PCR; in TCRdb, only in-frame clones are kept and a portion is missing. Of about 62,000 clones in the sample, more than 75% are singletons; the top ten hold roughly 1%. V and J are TRBV28 and TRBJ2-7, with D possibly TRBD2 on 5 matching bases. The TCR sequence derives from a man in his 70s with acute or convalescent COVID-19. Sequences were obtained from peripheral blood. CDR3 DNA: TGTGCCAGCAGTCTGCTTGAGGGCTTGATCTACGAGCAGTACTTC. Translating gives CASSLLEGLIYEQYF.